This TCR beta chain was profiled in a study of T cells in Graves' hyperthyroidism and ophthalmopathy. Overall study results and limits: Most thyroid clonotypes that were expanded above 0.001 also turned up in blood. Model-based prediction identified ophthalmopathy a median 6.5 months prior to its onset.

Comment on this clonotype: Its target is unknown.

CDR1 and CDR2 from the germline V gene are LNHDA and SQIVND (reference sequence). The CDR3 totals 15 residues. Trimming stripped 6 bases from V and 0 bases from J, with 12 bases between. RNA transcripts served as the template for amplifying TCR beta CDR3 regions. HTBI primers were employed in a first-round RT-PCR of the TCR CDR3. MiXCR, applied by TCRdb to the multiplex PCR reads, yields one record per CDR3 protein. The sample lists approximately 560,000 distinct CDR3 sequences, roughly 50% occurring once. This sequence joins TRBV19 and TRBJ1-5; D call uncertain. Sequenced input: peripheral blood or thyroid tissue (not recorded which). The TCR originated in a woman aged 18-30 years with Graves' hyperthyroidism. The CDR3 reads CASRKEGFSNQPQHF. For the CDR3, the DNA is TGTGCCAGTAGAAAAGAGGGATTTAGCAATCAGCCCCAGCATTTT.